This TCR beta chain emerged from a study of T cell responses to AZD1222 COVID-19 vaccine. For the study at large: Second-dose schedules of about 4 or about 12 weeks were combined. Points from the study as a whole: Unmutated variant regions reportedly attract nearly half of all spike-specific TCRs. There were mostly white British donors and more females than males, and clonal diversity was possibly underestimated.

Comment on this clone: The antigen remains undetermined.

Clones were read by immunoSEQ multiplex PCR, and TCRdb kept only the in-frame ones, dropping some. In the table there are tens of thousands of clones, 87% of which are singletons. Unmatched junction bases numbered 8, after V lost 5 bases and J lost 3 bases. The CDR3 is 16 residues long. Germline CDR1 SGHTA, CDR2 FQGNSA. Specimen: peripheral blood, collected on day 0 of AZD1222 vaccination. This clonotype originated in an adult in good health. V usage is TRBV7-2 and J usage is TRBJ2-5, with 11 bases matching TRBD2. CDR3 nucleotide sequence: TGTGCCAGCAGCCCTCGGCCTAGCGGGGGGAAAGAGACCCAGTACTTC. Its translation is CASSPRPSGGKETQYF.